The 22 T cell receptor beta chains given below trace back to one sample, sequenced in a study of blood T cell repertoires in COVID-19. TCRdb's copy holds only in-frame clones and misses some; the assay was immunoSEQ multiplex PCR. The table shows roughly 130,000 clones, with under 85% occurring only once. The sample comprised peripheral blood. These TCRs come from a man aged 40-55 years with active or convalescent COVID-19.

This clone appeared a few times. The chain employs TRBV18 and TRBJ2-1; 10 nucleotides align to TRBD2. Per germline, CDR1 KGHSH and CDR2 LQKENI. CDR3 length: 18 amino acids. Trimming removed 6 bases from V and 4 bases from J; junction bases left unmatched: 15. The CDR3 DNA follows: TGTGCCAGCTCGACCAAGGGACTAGCGACGAGTAGGTACAATGAGCAGTTCTTC. This sequence encodes CASSTKGLATSRYNEQFF.

V gene TRBV10-3 combines with J gene TRBJ2-7; D might be TRBD2 (5 bases). V shed 4 bases and J shed 4 bases, with 5 bases lying between them. Germline CDR1 reads ENHRY; CDR2 reads SYGVKD. The CDR3 spans 11 residues. CDR3 nucleotides: TGTGCCATCAGTGGAGGGTACGAGCAGTACTTC. This encodes CAISGGYEQYF.

This clone was counted a few times. The chain recombines TRBV5-8 with TRBJ2-7; possibly TRBD1 for D (5 bases). V gave up 3 bases and J gave up 3 bases, with 7 bases separating them. The CDR3 is made up of 12 amino acids. Germline assignment: CDR1 SGHTS and CDR2 YDEGEE. CDR3: CASSWQGYEQYF. CDR3 bases: TGTGCCAGCAGCTGGCAGGGCTACGAGCAGTACTTC.

V and J are TRBV18 and TRBJ1-1, with D tentatively TRBD1 (5 bases). The CDR3 length is 15 residues. V was pared by 6 bases and J by 10 bases, with 24 bases between. Germline V CDR1 and CDR2: KGHSH, LQKENI. Written as DNA, the CDR3 is TGTGCCAGCTCGTCCACGGGCACCACGGGGGGACCAGCTTTCTTT. Amino acid sequence: CASSSTGTTGGPAFF.

J is TRBJ1-2 and V is TRBV5-6, with D unclear. Trimming left V 7 bases short and J 4 bases short, with 17 bases between. The germline V gene encodes CDR1 SGHDT and CDR2 YYEEEE. The CDR3 is 14 amino acids. CDR3 bases: TGTGCCAGCTACAACGGAGGGTTGGGCTATGGCTACACCTTC. The encoded protein is CASYNGGLGYGYTF.

The chain has TRBV30 and TRBJ2-3; D gene ambiguous. The CDR3 contains 13 residues. Germline values: CDR1 GTSNPN, CDR2 SVGIG (reference sequence). With 0 bases removed from V and 1 base from J, the gap between germline ends came to 5 bases. The CDR3 reads CAWSVGGTDTQYF. CDR3 DNA sequence: TGTGCCTGGAGTGTAGGAGGCACAGATACGCAGTATTTT.

This chain connects TRBV6-2 or TRBV6-3 to TRBJ2-7; D unresolved. Trimming pared 5 bases from V and 7 bases from J, leaving 9 bases between. Germline-derived CDR1 and CDR2 are MNHEY and SVGEGT. The length of the CDR3 is 11 residues. The CDR3: CASSPFEEQYF. The CDR3 nucleotides read TGTGCCAGCAGTCCGTTCGAGGAGCAGTACTTC.

This chain uses TRBV5-6 with TRBJ2-7; D gene ambiguous. The germline CDR1 and CDR2 sequences are SGHDT and YYEEEE. This CDR3 is 13 amino acids long. The germline V and J ends were trimmed by 0 bases and 3 bases, with 7 bases remaining between them. This CDR3 is CASSLGAGYEQYF. CDR3 DNA: TGTGCCAGCAGCTTGGGCGCCGGCTACGAGCAGTACTTC.

The chain carries TRBV12-3 or TRBV12-4 and TRBJ1-5, with 8 bases identical to TRBD1. With V trimmed by 5 bases and J by 8 bases, 5 bases remained unmatched. CDR3 length: 13 amino acids. This CDR3 is CASSRQDREPQHF. The CDR3 DNA follows: TGTGCCAGCAGTCGACAGGACAGGGAGCCCCAGCATTTT.

This clone appeared a few times. This chain connects TRBV4-3 to TRBJ1-2; D is unresolved. Trimming shortened V by 0 bases and J by 2 bases, and 16 bases separated the two germline ends. The CDR3 totals 17 residues. Looked up from germline, CDR1 is LGHNA and CDR2 is YSLEER. The CDR3 DNA is TGCGCCAGCAGCCAAGAGGCAGGAGGAGGAGTAAACTATGGCTACACCTTC. Translating it yields CASSQEAGGGVNYGYTF.

The genes are TRBV6-4 and TRBJ1-5; D remains ambiguous. The CDR3 loop spans 12 amino acids. Germline CDR1 and CDR2: MRHNA and SNTAGT. The ends were cut back, 10 bases at V and 6 bases at J, with 13 bases in the middle. For the CDR3, the DNA is TGTGCCAAGCGAAGTCGGAGTCAGCCCCAGCATTTT. It yields the protein CAKRSRSQPQHF.

The chain couples TRBV9 to TRBJ1-1, with unresolved D. CDR1 SGDLS and CDR2 YYNGEE come from the germline V gene. The CDR3 is made up of 15 amino acids. The germline V and J ends were trimmed by 4 bases and 1 base, with 14 bases remaining between them. Here the CDR3 DNA reads TGTGCCAGCAGCTCCTCGACGTCAGGGAACACTGAAGCTTTCTTT. Translated, it gives CASSSSTSGNTEAFF.

The genes are TRBV5-1 and TRBJ2-7; TRBD1 agrees at 7 bases. Germline-derived CDR1 and CDR2 are SGHRS and YFSETQ. V shed 3 bases, J shed 4 bases, and the junction held 7 bases outside the gene matches. This CDR3 has 14 residues. For the CDR3, the DNA is TGCGCCAGCAGCTCGTTGGGGACAGAATACGAGCAGTACTTC. It specifies CASSSLGTEYEQYF.

The genes are TRBV18 and TRBJ2-3; 11 bases match TRBD2. CDR1 and CDR2 from the germline V gene are KGHSH and LQKENI. V shed 3 bases, J shed 2 bases, and the junction held 7 bases outside the gene matches. The CDR3 has 17 amino acids. CDR3 sequence (DNA): TGTGCCAGCTCACCGTCACTAGCGGGGGCCTCCACAGATACGCAGTATTTT. This gives the protein CASSPSLAGASTDTQYF.

The V call is TRBV7-2, the J call TRBJ2-3; 14 bases agree with TRBD2. Unmatched junction bases numbered 7, after V lost 2 bases and J lost 6 bases. In germline, CDR1 is SGHTA, CDR2 FQGNSA. CDR3 size: 17 residues. CDR3 bases: TGTGCCAGCAGCTTAATCGGCGGGACTAGCGGGGGTGATACGCAGTATTTT. This gives the protein CASSLIGGTSGGDTQYF.

The chain links TRBV18 to TRBJ2-1, with a weak D call TRBD1 (6 bases). CDR1 and CDR2 from the germline V gene are KGHSH and LQKENI. V was trimmed by 5 bases and J by 0 bases, leaving 11 bases between them. This CDR3 comprises 15 residues. Here the CDR3 reads CASSTDRSSYNEQFF. The CDR3 DNA reads as TGTGCCAGCTCAACGGACAGAAGCTCCTACAATGAGCAGTTCTTC.

This rearrangement joins TRBV7-2 to TRBJ1-4; no definite D call. The CDR3 extends over 15 amino acids. CDR1 is SGHTA, CDR2 FQGNSA, per germline. V dropped 5 bases and J dropped 1 base, with 11 bases sitting between them. The CDR3 DNA reads as TGTGCCAGCAGCCTACGCGGGAAAACTAATGAAAAACTGTTTTTT. Its protein is CASSLRGKTNEKLFF.

This chain links TRBV3-1 (or the pseudogene TRBV3-2) with TRBJ1-1, with TRBD1 as a possible D gene (6 bases). Germline V gives CDR1 LGHDT, CDR2 YNNKEL (reference sequence). The CDR3 is 15 amino acids. Trimming removed 4 bases from V and 1 base from J, with 13 bases in between. The CDR3 DNA is TGTGCCAGCAGCCCGTTCCAGGGGCGGAACACTGAAGCTTTCTTT. Protein: CASSPFQGRNTEAFF.

This clone was observed a single time. The J gene is TRBJ2-7, the V gene TRBV11-2; D not certain. The CDR3 consists of 13 residues. Per the germline V gene, CDR1 is SGHAT and CDR2 is FQNNGV. Between the trimmed V and J ends, which lost 1 base and 4 bases, there was a span of 8 bases. The CDR3 DNA reads as TGTGCCAGCAGCTTAGGCCAGACTTACGAGCAGTACTTC. Its translation is CASSLGQTYEQYF.

The chain combines TRBV18 with TRBJ1-5; 7 nucleotides agree with TRBD1. The CDR3 sequence is 14 residues long. Looked up from germline, CDR1 is KGHSH and CDR2 is LQKENI. V was clipped by 3 bases and J by 5 bases; unmatched bases: 4. The CDR3 region is CASSPPDRDQPQHF. As DNA, the CDR3 is TGTGCCAGCTCACCCCCCGACAGGGATCAGCCCCAGCATTTT.

The V and J genes are TRBV11-2 and TRBJ2-7; 7 nucleotides line up with TRBD1. This CDR3 is built from 13 residues. The V and J ends lost 5 bases and 3 bases, in that order; junction bases with no gene match: 4. CDR1 and CDR2 (germline): SGHAT, FQNNGV. The chain's CDR3 is CASSPGQVYEQYF. CDR3 DNA: TGTGCCAGCAGCCCCGGACAGGTCTACGAGCAGTACTTC. Full variable domain (remainder filled in from reference TRBV11-2 and TRBJ2-7): EAGVAQSPRYKIIEKRQSVAFWCNPISGHATLYWYQQILGQGPKLLIQFQNNGVVDDSQLPKDRFSAERLKGVDSTLKIQPAKLEDSAVYLCASSPGQVYEQYFGPGTRLTVT.

The rearrangement uses TRBV19 and TRBJ2-7; D is unresolved. The CDR3 covers 13 residues. V dropped 6 bases and J dropped 6 bases, with 15 bases sitting between them. The germline CDR1 and CDR2 sequences are LNHDA and SQIVND (reference sequence). CDR3 protein: CASSSFSDGEQYF. The CDR3 bases are TGTGCCAGTAGCTCTTTTTCAGATGGCGAGCAGTACTTC. The full variable domain, in which reference TRBV19 and TRBJ2-7 provide the parts outside the CDR3, is DGGITQSPKYLFRKEGQNVTLSCEQNLNHDAMYWYRQDPGQGLRLIYYSQIVNDFQKGDIAEGYSVSREKKESFPLTVTSAQKNPTAFYLCASSSFSDGEQYFGPGTRLTVT.